This T cell receptor (beta chain) was documented in a study of T cell responses to AZD1222 COVID-19 vaccine. The study's findings and limits: Females outnumbered males among donors, who were mostly white British; clonal diversity was possibly underestimated.

Turning to this clone: Its antigen remains unidentified.

The assay was immunoSEQ multiplex PCR, and TCRdb's table has in-frame clones only and misses some. Here the sample spans over 110,000 clones, 75% to 95% being singletons. Germline loops: CDR1 SNHLY, CDR2 FYNNEI. CDR3 length equals 12 residues. V lost 2 bases and J 4 bases, leaving 4 bases between the germline ends. The chain recombines TRBV2 with TRBJ2-3; D not resolved. Sequencing used peripheral blood, obtained on day 0 of AZD1222 vaccination. This TCR came from an adult in good health. The CDR3 DNA is TGTGCCAGCAGTGAAACGTCAGATACGCAGTATTTT. Translating gives CASSETSDTQYF.